This T cell receptor beta chain comes out of a study of cytomegalovirus exposure and HLA in healthy donors. About the study: Within the Caucasian-associated ancestry cluster were 65% to 85% of the 350 to 400 genotyped donors.

Primers: 60 Vbeta forward and 13 Jbeta reverse. The data were produced by immunoSEQ multiplex PCR, yet TCRdb's version contains in-frame clones alone and is incomplete. The table records about 160,000 clones, approximately 88% of them present only once. At sampling all donors were nominally healthy, likely with unrecorded immune exposures. Whole-study results and caveats: The majority of TCR sequences were rare, yet some public TCRs appeared in many donors. The classifier, whose performance was assessed in both the original and validation cohorts, reportedly diagnosed cytomegalovirus status with high specificity and sensitivity.

With regard to this clone: Its antigen is as yet unknown.

The germline V gene encodes CDR1 SGHNT and CDR2 YYREEE (reference sequence). V shed 4 bases and J 3 bases; nucleotides not matched to a gene: 12. The CDR3 runs to 17 residues. This receptor was taken from a man younger than 45 in good health and CMV-seronegative. This rearrangement joins TRBV5-4 to TRBJ2-3; 9 nucleotides line up with TRBD1. Sample: PBMCs. The CDR3 DNA is TGTGCCAGCAGCCTGGAGTCTTTGGGACAGGGTACAGATACGCAGTATTTT. Its translation is CASSLESLGQGTDTQYF.